Following are 14 T cell receptor beta chains from one sample sequenced in a study of beta chain features in type 1 diabetes. The study, taken as a whole, reports: Moderately but significantly shorter TCRB CDR3s were found in Type 1 diabetes patients in all four CD4+ subsets.

Reverse transcription of all isolated RNA meant that expressed TCRB transcripts were sequenced. Generated by immunoSEQ multiplex PCR, the TCRdb table keeps only in-frame clones and is missing some. The repertoire has more than 250,000 clones, 15% of them found once; the top ten carry roughly 0.015%. For these TCRs, the target antigens are not known. The specimen was naive CD4+ T cells from blood. The source is a man younger than 35 with type 1 diabetes.

On this clone: This sample also contains other DNA sequences that code for the same CDR3. The rearrangement uses TRBV7-9 and TRBJ2-3, with D maybe TRBD2 (5 bases). This CDR3 is built from 11 residues. The V end lost 5 bases, the J end lost 5 bases, and 5 bases lay between the germline ends. CDR1 SEHNR and CDR2 FQNEAQ come from the germline V gene (reference sequence). The CDR3 nucleotides are TGTGCCAGCAGCCGGGGAGATACGCAGTATTTT. Its protein product is CASSRGDTQYF.

This clone turned up a few times. This chain connects TRBV27 to TRBJ2-7; 10 bases align to TRBD1. The germline V gene has CDR1 MNHEY and CDR2 SMNVEV (reference sequence). There are 15 residues in the CDR3. The J segment lost 4 bases and the V segment lost 6 bases, leaving 9 bases of the junction unmatched. This CDR3 is CASSPRGTGAYEQYF. CDR3 sequence (DNA): TGTGCCAGCAGCCCCCGAGGGACAGGGGCATACGAGCAGTACTTC.

The chain couples TRBV7-2 to TRBJ2-7; weak D call: TRBD2 (6 bases). This CDR3 region has 13 residues. V lost 0 bases and J 6 bases, leaving 9 bases between the germline ends. Germline-derived CDR1 and CDR2 are SGHTA and FQGNSA. This chain's CDR3 is CASSLAGEVEQYF. CDR3 DNA sequence: TGTGCCAGCAGCTTAGCGGGGGAGGTCGAGCAGTACTTC.

This chain links TRBV5-1 with TRBJ2-1; D might be TRBD2 (6 bases). This CDR3 has 15 amino acids. Trimming took 4 bases from V and 0 from J, leaving 11 bases between them. The germline V gene has CDR1 SGHRS and CDR2 YFSETQ. The CDR3 sequence is CASSVAGSSYNEQFF. CDR3 DNA: TGCGCCAGCAGCGTTGCGGGGAGCTCCTACAATGAGCAGTTCTTC.

In its sample, this clone was seen a few times. The germline gene is not matched at one end of the junction; a read error may be the cause. J is TRBJ2-5 and V is TRBV7-8; TRBD1 matches 9 bases. The CDR3 consists of 13 residues. Germline-derived CDR1 and CDR2 are SGHVS and FQNEAQ. CDR3: CASSPSTEDRGHF. CDR3 in DNA: TGTGCCAGCAGCCCCTCCACGGAGGACAGGGGACACTTC.

The rearrangement joins TRBV14 to TRBJ1-2; D is unclear. The V and J ends lost 0 bases and 8 bases respectively, with 13 bases between them. The CDR3 runs to 14 residues. CDR1 SGHDN and CDR2 FVKESK come from the germline V gene. DNA for the CDR3: TGTGCCAGCAGCCAAGAACTGCGAAGCGGCGGCTACACCTTC. Its protein is CASSQELRSGGYTF.

This clone showed up many times. The V call is TRBV15, the J call TRBJ2-4, with D possibly being TRBD1 (6 bases). The CDR3 is 15 amino acids. Between the trimmed V and J ends, which lost 5 bases and 8 bases, there was a span of 19 bases. Germline V gene lookup returns CDR1 LNHNV and CDR2 YYDKDF (reference sequence). The CDR3 loop is CATSSSPRSGDIQYF. The DNA for the CDR3 is TGTGCCACCAGCTCCTCCCCGAGGTCAGGGGACATTCAGTACTTC.

V gene TRBV9 combines with J gene TRBJ1-1, with D perhaps matching TRBD1 (5 bases). Germline V CDR1 and CDR2: SGDLS, YYNGEE. Between the trimmed V and J ends, which lost 6 bases and 6 bases, there was a span of 21 bases. This CDR3 has 15 amino acids. The CDR3 bases are TGTGCCAGCACCAGGGTGAGAGGCTTTAAGGCTGAAGCTTTCTTT. This gives the protein CASTRVRGFKAEAFF. Combining the CDR3 with reference TRBV9 and TRBJ1-1 gives the whole variable domain DSGVTQTPKHLITATGQRVTLRCSPRSGDLSVYWYQQSLDQGLQFLIQYYNGEERAKGNILERFSAQQFPDLHSELNLSSLELGDSALYFCASTRVRGFKAEAFFGQGTRLTVV.

This chain links TRBV9 with TRBJ2-5, with D perhaps matching TRBD1 (7 bases). V lost 7 bases and J 4 bases, leaving 17 bases between the germline ends. Looked up from germline, CDR1 is SGDLS and CDR2 is YYNGEE. The CDR3 has 14 residues. The DNA for the CDR3 is TGTGCCAGCGCGTCGGCAGGGGGAGGAGAGACCCAGTACTTC. Amino acids: CASASAGGGETQYF.

This rearrangement joins TRBV6-4 to TRBJ1-1; TRBD1 aligns across 8 bases. V lost 3 bases and J lost 6; bases outside the gene matches: 3. Germline V gene sequence: CDR1 MRHNA, CDR2 SNTAGT. The CDR3 length is 13 residues. The CDR3: CASSEAGGSEAFF. CDR3 DNA: TGTGCCAGCAGTGAGGCAGGGGGCTCTGAAGCTTTCTTT.

This clone was picked up a small number of times. This chain links TRBV19 with TRBJ1-4, with 9 bases that match TRBD1. The CDR3 loop spans 15 amino acids. The J segment lost 8 bases and the V segment lost 5 bases, leaving 9 bases of the junction unmatched. Germline V lookup: CDR1 LNHDA, CDR2 SQIVND (reference sequence). The CDR3 sequence is CASSDLQGAQEKLFF. As DNA, the CDR3 is TGTGCCAGTAGTGACTTACAGGGGGCTCAGGAAAAACTGTTTTTT.

The CDR3 here is CASSDRTSGPYEQYF. The CDR3 region has the DNA TGTGCCAGCAGCGACCGGACTAGCGGTCCCTACGAGCAGTACTTC. This chain joins TRBV7-2 and TRBJ2-7; 10 bases agree with TRBD2. Germline V gene lookup returns CDR1 SGHTA and CDR2 FQGNSA. The CDR3 loop spans 15 amino acids. V was pared by 5 bases and J by 2 bases, with 6 bases of the junction left unmatched.

The chain links TRBV7-2 to TRBJ2-5, with TRBD1 matching 10 bases. The CDR3 length is 16 residues. The junction had 5 bases not matched to a gene; V was cut back by 4 bases and J by 0 bases. Germline loops: CDR1 SGHTA, CDR2 FQGNSA. The CDR3 spells CASSSGTGAHQETQYF. The CDR3 coding sequence is TGTGCCAGCAGCTCCGGGACAGGGGCCCACCAAGAGACCCAGTACTTC.

The gene calls are TRBV25-1 and TRBJ2-7, with TRBD1 matching over 8 bases. J was trimmed by 7 bases and V by 1 base; bases with no gene match: 6. Germline assignment: CDR1 MGHDK and CDR2 SYGVNS. This CDR3 is built from 14 residues. The CDR3: CASSESGRGLEQYF. CDR3 sequence (DNA): TGTGCCAGCAGTGAATCAGGCAGGGGGCTTGAGCAGTACTTC.